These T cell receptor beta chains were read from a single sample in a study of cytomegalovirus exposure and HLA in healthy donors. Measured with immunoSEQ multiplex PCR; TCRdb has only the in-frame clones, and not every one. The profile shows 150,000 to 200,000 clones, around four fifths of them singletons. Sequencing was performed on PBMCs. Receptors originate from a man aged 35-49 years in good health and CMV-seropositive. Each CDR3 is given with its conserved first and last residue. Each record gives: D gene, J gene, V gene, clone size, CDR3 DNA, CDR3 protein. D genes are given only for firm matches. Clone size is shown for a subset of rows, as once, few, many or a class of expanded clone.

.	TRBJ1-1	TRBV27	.	TGTGCCAGCAGTTTTAGGGGAGGATACACTGAAGCTTTCTTT	CASSFRGGYTEAFF
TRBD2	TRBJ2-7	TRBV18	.	TGTGCCAGCTTCCAATCGGGACTAGACTACGAGCAGTACTTC	CASFQSGLDYEQYF
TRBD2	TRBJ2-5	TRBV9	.	TGTGCCAGCAGCGTGAGCGGGAGGGCCTGGGAGACCCAGTACTTC	CASSVSGRAWETQYF
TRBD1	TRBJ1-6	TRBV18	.	TGTGCCAGCCCGTCACAGGGGATTAATTCACCCCTCCACTTT	CASPSQGINSPLHF
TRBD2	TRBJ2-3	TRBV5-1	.	TGCGCCAGCAGCTCCCTAGCGGGAGAGGTAGATACGCAGTATTTT	CASSSLAGEVDTQYF
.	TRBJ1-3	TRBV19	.	TGTGCCAGTAGTATCCCACCTGACACACGTAGTTTT	CASSIPPDTRSF
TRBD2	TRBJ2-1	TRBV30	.	TGTGCCTGGAGCACTAGCGGCTCCTACAATGAGCAGTTCTTC	CAWSTSGSYNEQFF
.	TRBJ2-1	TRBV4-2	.	TGTGCCAGCAGCCAAGTGGTTTCGGATGAGCAGTTCTTC	CASSQVVSDEQFF
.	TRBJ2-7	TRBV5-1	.	TGCGCCAGCAGCTTGGCGGGTCGGGTATCCTACGAGCAGTACTTC	CASSLAGRVSYEQYF
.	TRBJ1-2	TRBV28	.	TGTGCCAGCAGAGAGTCCTATGGCTACACCTTC	CASRESYGYTF
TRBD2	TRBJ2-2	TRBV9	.	TGTGCCAGCAGCGTCTCTAGCGGATACACCGGGGAGCTGTTTTTT	CASSVSSGYTGELFF
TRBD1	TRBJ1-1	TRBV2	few	TGTGCCACCCCCGGTCCGGGACAGGGTGAGGTGGACACTGAAGCTTTCTTT	CATPGPGQGEVDTEAFF
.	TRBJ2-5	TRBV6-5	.	TGCGCCAGCAGTTACTCCAGGCTAGAGACCCAGTACTTC	CASSYSRLETQYF
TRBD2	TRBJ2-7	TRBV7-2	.	TGTGCCAGCAGTTGGACTAGCGGGAGCTCCTACGAGCAGTACTTC	CASSWTSGSSYEQYF
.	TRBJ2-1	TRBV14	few	TGTGCCAGCAGCCCAAGGTCTACAGCCCAGCAGTTCTTC	CASSPRSTAQQFF
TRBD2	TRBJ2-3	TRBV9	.	TGTGCCAGCAGCGTAGCCCCCGGGGGGAAAGCCACAGATACGCAGTATTTT	CASSVAPGGKATDTQYF
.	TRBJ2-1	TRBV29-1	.	TGCAGCGTTGGGGGACTCGAGCGGGCTTACAATGAGCAGTTCTTC	CSVGGLERAYNEQFF
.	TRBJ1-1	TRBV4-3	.	TGCGCCAGCAGCCCCACCGGAGTGGCTTTGAACACTGAAGCTTTCTTT	CASSPTGVALNTEAFF
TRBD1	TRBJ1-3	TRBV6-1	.	TGTGCCAGCAGTGATCACAGGGGCGCCAGTCGGGCCATATATTTT	CASSDHRGASRAIYF
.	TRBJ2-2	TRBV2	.	TGTGCCAGCAGTGAAGATGGGGGCTCGAGCACCGGGGAGCTGTTTTTT	CASSEDGGSSTGELFF